This is a list of T cell receptor beta chains from one sample in a study of human T cells and chemical hapten exposure. TCRdb reprocessed the RACE reads via MiXCR and lists one record per CDR3 protein. This table has about 120,000 distinct CDR3 sequences, 12% appearing once. Source: whole blood, taken in connection with sensitization to the hapten diphenylcyclopropenone (DPC). All receptors come from a woman aged 50 to 60 with alopecia areata. Some clones in this sample may be carry-over from other donors' samples. Each CDR3 is given with its conserved first and last residue. D genes are given only for firm matches. Clone size is not always given. Where it is, it says once, few, many or a class for expanded clones.

>TRBJ2-1|TRBV12-3/TRBV12-4|NA|many
TGTGCCAGCAGTTTGGGGCCGCGGAATGAGCAGTTCTTC
CASSLGPRNEQFF
>TRBJ2-2|TRBV11-1|TRBD2|few
TGTGCCAGCAGCTTAGGACCCGGGGGGACCGGGGAGCTGTTTTTT
CASSLGPGGTGELFF
>TRBJ2-5|TRBV5-6|NA|few
TGTGCCAGCAGCTTGGACAATTGGCGGCAAGAGACCCAGTACTTC
CASSLDNWRQETQYF
>TRBJ1-5|TRBV25-1|NA|many
TGTGCCAGCAGTGATGGGAATCAGCCCCAGCATTTT
CASSDGNQPQHF
>TRBJ1-1|TRBV2|NA|NA
TGTGCCAGCAGTGAAATGTCCGGCCTGAACACTGAAGCTTTCTTT
CASSEMSGLNTEAFF
>TRBJ1-2|TRBV28|NA|many
TGTGCCAGCAGTTCAGAGACGATTTCCAACTATGGCTACACCTTC
CASSSETISNYGYTF
>TRBJ2-7|TRBV12-5|NA|NA
TGTGCTAGTGGTTTGGGCCGTCCCTACGAGCAGTACTTC
CASGLGRPYEQYF
>TRBJ1-2|TRBV29-1|TRBD1|few
TGCAGCGTCGACGCGCGGACAGGGGAGAACTATGGCTACACCTTC
CSVDARTGENYGYTF
>TRBJ2-1|TRBV28|NA|few
TGTGCCAGCGTGTTACACAATGAGCAGTTCTTC
CASVLHNEQFF
>TRBJ1-4|TRBV7-9|TRBD1|NA
TGTGCCAGCAGCTCTGACAGGGGGCAGGGAAGAAAACTGTTTTTT
CASSSDRGQGRKLFF
>TRBJ2-1|TRBV7-2|NA|many
TGTGCCAGCAGCTTAGGGACAAGAACCTACAATGAGCAGTTCTTC
CASSLGTRTYNEQFF
>TRBJ1-4|TRBV18|NA|many
TGTGCCAGCTCACCATCCTCCGGTGCAACTAATGAAAAACTGTTTTTT
CASSPSSGATNEKLFF
>TRBJ2-3|TRBV2|TRBD1|NA
TGTGCCAGCAGCCGGGACAGTAGCACAGATACGCAGTATTTT
CASSRDSSTDTQYF
>TRBJ2-2|TRBV7-6|TRBD1|NA
TGTGCCAGCAGCTTGACAGGGAGCACCGGGGAGCTGTTTTTT
CASSLTGSTGELFF
>TRBJ2-7|TRBV28|NA|many
TGTGCCAGCATTAGATCCCCGGCAGGGGCCTACGAGCAGTACTTC
CASIRSPAGAYEQYF
>TRBJ2-3|TRBV6-5|NA|NA
TGTGCCAGCAGTTACTCGATCGCCCCAATGGGGGTGGCAGATACGCAGTATTTT
CASSYSIAPMGVADTQYF
>TRBJ1-5|TRBV28|TRBD1|many
TGTGCCAGCACCTTAGACAGGGGGCAACATCAGCCCCAGCATTTT
CASTLDRGQHQPQHF
>TRBJ1-4|TRBV20-1|NA|few
TGCAGTGCCTACAAAGAACCCGGACTTGGTGAAAAACTGTTTTTT
CSAYKEPGLGEKLFF
>TRBJ2-2|TRBV5-1|NA|NA
TGCGCCACCGGGAAAGGACATTCGAACACCGGGGAGCTGTTTTTT
CATGKGHSNTGELFF
>TRBJ1-5|TRBV18|NA|many
TGTGCCAGCTCACCAAATAACAGGCTCCCGGGTCAGCCCCAGCATTTT
CASSPNNRLPGQPQHF
>TRBJ1-1|TRBV7-6|NA|NA
TGTGCCAGCAGCTTATTCTCACCACCGGACACTGAAGCTTTCTTT
CASSLFSPPDTEAFF
>TRBJ1-1|TRBV6-1|NA|many
TGTGCCAGCAGTGAAAAGGTGGGGGCTTTCTTT
CASSEKVGAFF
>TRBJ1-5|TRBV7-9|NA|NA
TGTGCCAGCAGCGACAGGAGTTTGGATAATCAGCCCCAGCATTTT
CASSDRSLDNQPQHF
>TRBJ1-2|TRBV19|TRBD1|few
TGTGCCAGTAGTATAGGCCTCGGGGCAGGGGGCGCCTATGGCTACACCTTC
CASSIGLGAGGAYGYTF
>TRBJ1-1|TRBV7-9|NA|many
TGTGCCAGCAGCTTAGGGGGACTATCTACTGAAGCTTTCTTT
CASSLGGLSTEAFF
>TRBJ1-5|TRBV20-1|NA|NA
TGCAGTGCTAGGGGCAGGGCGGTAGAGCAGCCCCAGCATTTT
CSARGRAVEQPQHF
>TRBJ2-3|TRBV5-1|NA|NA
TGCGCCAGCAGCTTGGCCCCGAAGCGCCCTAGCACAGATACGCAGTATTTT
CASSLAPKRPSTDTQYF
>TRBJ2-3|TRBV7-2|TRBD1|few
TGTGCCAGCCCCCCGGGTGGCAGGGGGCTGGGAGATACGCAGTATTTT
CASPPGGRGLGDTQYF
>TRBJ2-2|TRBV6-5|NA|many
TGTGCCACCCGACTAGGGATCACCGGGGAGCTGTTTTTT
CATRLGITGELFF
>TRBJ2-7|TRBV20-1|TRBD2|few
TGCAGTGCTAGAGATGCGGGGGGCCACGAGCAGTACTTC
CSARDAGGHEQYF
>TRBJ1-2|TRBV5-5|NA|NA
TGTGCCAGCAGCATGAATTCCCGGGACACCTCCGCCTTC
CASSMNSRDTSAF
>TRBJ1-1|TRBV12-5|NA|NA
TGTGCTAGTGGTTTGATGCAGAACACTGAAGCTTTCTTT
CASGLMQNTEAFF
>TRBJ2-1|TRBV12-3/TRBV12-4|TRBD1|many
TGTGCCAGCAGTTCGACAGGGCCCAATGAGCAGTTCTTC
CASSSTGPNEQFF
>TRBJ1-6|TRBV27|NA|NA
TGTGCCAGCAGTTTGGGACATACCGCACCCCTCCACTTT
CASSLGHTAPLHF
>TRBJ1-6|TRBV18|NA|few
TGTGCCAGCTCACAGGACAGACTAAATTCACCCCTCCACTTT
CASSQDRLNSPLHF